This entry lists 25 T cell receptor beta chains sequenced from one sample in a study of blood T cell repertoires in COVID-19. Data came from immunoSEQ multiplex PCR; TCRdb stores just in-frame clones and leaves some out. The sample holds roughly 40,000 clones, over 80% seen once. Source material: peripheral blood. The source is a woman in her thirties or forties with acute or convalescent COVID-19.

This clone occurred once. V gene TRBV29-1 combines with J gene TRBJ2-5; the match to TRBD1 covers 9 bases. V shed 5 bases, J shed 4 bases, and the junction held 5 bases outside the gene matches. CDR3 size: 13 residues. Germline CDR1 reads SQVTM; CDR2 reads ANQGSEA. CDR3 protein: CSVLTGGGETQYF. CDR3 nucleotides: TGCAGCGTTTTGACAGGGGGTGGAGAGACCCAGTACTTC.

This rearrangement joins TRBV29-1 to TRBJ1-3; 7 positions match TRBD1. The J segment lost 0 bases and the V segment lost 6 bases, leaving 8 bases of the junction unmatched. The CDR3 runs 15 residues. The germline V gene has CDR1 SQVTM and CDR2 ANQGSEA. CDR3 sequence: CSVAGTASSGNTIYF. The CDR3, as DNA: TGCAGCGTGGCCGGGACAGCGAGCTCTGGAAACACCATATATTTT. Supplemented by reference TRBV29-1 and TRBJ1-3, the full variable domain reads SAVISQKPSRDICQRGTSLTIQCQVDSQVTMMFWYRQQPGQSLTLIATANQGSEATYESGFVIDKFPISRPNLTFSTLTVSNMSPEDSSIYLCSVAGTASSGNTIYFGEGSWLTVV.

In its sample, this clone was seen a few times. The chain employs TRBV7-3 and TRBJ2-2; 11 nucleotides match TRBD2. The V gene's germline CDR1 is SGHTA and CDR2 FQGTGA. The CDR3 has 17 residues. V lost 5 bases and J lost 4; bases outside the gene matches: 9. The CDR3 region has the DNA TGTGCCAGCAGCGCCCTAACTAGCGGGAGCCCCACCGGGGAGCTGTTTTTT. Its translation: CASSALTSGSPTGELFF. Full variable domain (outside the CDR3, taken from reference TRBV7-3 and TRBJ2-2): GAGVSQTPSNKVTEKGKYVELRCDPISGHTALYWYRQSLGQGPEFLIYFQGTGAADDSGLPNDRFFAVRPEGSVSTLKIQRTERGDSAVYLCASSALTSGSPTGELFFGEGSRLTVL.

In its sample, this clone was seen once. The V and J genes are TRBV6-6 and TRBJ2-5, with 7 bases that match TRBD1. Germline CDR1 is MNHNY and CDR2 is SVGAGI (reference sequence). This CDR3 region has 15 residues. The trim removed 4 bases at V and 1 base at J, leaving 6 bases unmatched. The CDR3 here is CASSSGTALQETQYF. The CDR3 nucleotides read TGTGCCAGCAGTTCCGGGACAGCCCTCCAAGAGACCCAGTACTTC.

This chain connects TRBV4-2 to TRBJ2-7; 9 bases fit TRBD1. CDR3 length equals 15 residues. Losses at the gene ends were 3 bases for V and 4 bases for J; bases not matched to a gene: 7. The germline V gene encodes CDR1 LGHNA and CDR2 YNFKEQ. The CDR3: CASSQLRDREYEQYF. DNA of the CDR3: TGTGCCAGCAGCCAGCTTAGGGACAGGGAGTACGAGCAGTACTTC.

The rearrangement links TRBV7-9 to TRBJ2-5, with D perhaps TRBD2 (5 bases). CDR3 length equals 16 residues. Deletions cut 5 bases from V and 5 bases from J, with 21 bases between. Looked up from germline, CDR1 is SEHNR and CDR2 is FQNEAQ (reference sequence). This CDR3 is CASSPSDSAWLETQYF. The CDR3 coding sequence is TGTGCCAGCAGCCCATCGGACTCGGCCTGGCTCGAGACCCAGTACTTC.

The chain combines TRBV18 with TRBJ2-5, with D maybe TRBD1 (5 bases). This CDR3 comprises 16 residues. CDR1 and CDR2 from the germline V gene are KGHSH and LQKENI. Trimming removed 1 base at V and 2 bases at J, with 14 bases between. The CDR3: CASSPRSAGPQETQYF. As DNA, the CDR3 is TGTGCCAGCTCACCACGGTCGGCAGGGCCTCAAGAGACCCAGTACTTC.

This chain links TRBV5-1 with TRBJ2-3; possibly TRBD1 for D (6 bases). Germline V gene data show CDR1 as SGHRS and CDR2 as YFSETQ. V lost 1 base and J 4 bases, leaving 13 bases between the germline ends. The CDR3 length is 15 residues. CDR3 protein: CASSLQGFVPDTQYF. The CDR3 region has the DNA TGCGCCAGCAGCTTGCAGGGGTTTGTTCCAGATACGCAGTATTTT.

This clone was observed once. In nucleotides, the CDR3 is TGTGCCAGTAGTATTATTGGGACACGCTCTGAAGCTTTCTTT. It codes for CASSIIGTRSEAFF. V and J are TRBV19 and TRBJ1-1; a weak D match, TRBD1 (6 bases). Germline lookup yields CDR1 LNHDA and CDR2 SQIVND (reference sequence). The V gene lost 3 bases and the J gene lost 6 bases, with 14 bases spanning the gap. There are 14 residues in the CDR3. Supplemented by reference TRBV19 and TRBJ1-1, the full variable domain reads DGGITQSPKYLFRKEGQNVTLSCEQNLNHDAMYWYRQDPGQGLRLIYYSQIVNDFQKGDIAEGYSVSREKKESFPLTVTSAQKNPTAFYLCASSIIGTRSEAFFGQGTRLTVV.

The V gene is TRBV6-1, the J gene TRBJ2-2; D is uncertain. V shed 1 base and J shed 4 bases, with 10 bases lying between them. The CDR3 loop spans 15 amino acids. The germline CDR1 and CDR2 sequences are MNHNS and SASEGT. CDR3 coding DNA: TGTGCCAGCAGTGAAGGTTGGAGTTTCACCGGGGAGCTGTTTTTT. It translates to CASSEGWSFTGELFF.

The chain uses TRBV12-3 or TRBV12-4 and TRBJ1-6; D may be TRBD1 (5 bases). Trimming took off 1 base at V and 14 bases at J, with 12 bases between the two ends. This CDR3 contains 13 residues. The CDR3 DNA follows: TGTGCCAGCAGTTTAGGGGGCAGCCCTGCCCTCCACTTT. It encodes CASSLGGSPALHF.

This chain connects TRBV27 to TRBJ2-5; 8 bases fit TRBD2. CDR1 and CDR2 from the germline V gene are MNHEY and SMNVEV (reference sequence). The CDR3 has 15 amino acids. V lost 5 bases, J lost 3 bases, and 8 bases stayed unmatched. CDR3 protein: CASSNSILAEETQYF. In DNA, the CDR3 is TGTGCCAGCAGTAACTCGATACTAGCGGAAGAGACCCAGTACTTC.

This chain links TRBV10-3 with TRBJ2-3; 7 bases are shared with TRBD2. CDR3 length: 12 residues. CDR1 and CDR2 (germline): ENHRY, SYGVKD. V lost 11 bases and J lost 1; bases outside the gene matches: 3. CDR3 amino acids: CALGGGTDTQYF. The CDR3 DNA reads as TGTGCCCTGGGGGGGGGCACAGATACGCAGTATTTT.

The chain links TRBV12-3 or TRBV12-4 to TRBJ1-1; no firm D call. The V gene lost 7 bases and the J gene lost 1 base, with 10 bases spanning the gap. The CDR3 totals 13 residues. The CDR3 DNA follows: TGTGCCAGCACCCTGACACCGAACACTGAAGCTTTCTTT. Protein sequence: CASTLTPNTEAFF.

This rearrangement joins TRBV2 to TRBJ2-3; the match to TRBD2 covers 7 bases. CDR1 is SNHLY, CDR2 FYNNEI, per germline. This CDR3 spans 15 amino acids. V dropped 6 bases and J dropped 12; count of bases not matched to a gene: 18. CDR3 in amino acids: CASRQLATRTDPQYF. For the CDR3, the DNA is TGTGCCAGCAGGCAACTAGCGACGCGCACAGATCCTCAGTATTTT.

The J gene is TRBJ2-3, the V gene TRBV4-2, with a weak D call TRBD1 (6 bases). This CDR3 spans 16 amino acids. V lost 1 base, J lost 2 bases, and 13 bases lay in between. Germline loops: CDR1 LGHNA, CDR2 YNFKEQ. The CDR3 DNA follows: TGTGCCAGCAGCCAAGGTCCAGGACAGTCCACAGATACGCAGTATTTT. This gives the protein CASSQGPGQSTDTQYF.

The chain recombines TRBV27 with TRBJ1-1; D is possibly TRBD1 (6 bases). Germline CDR1 is MNHEY and CDR2 is SMNVEV (reference sequence). V was clipped by 4 bases and J by 1 base, with 10 bases between them. This CDR3 has 14 residues. CDR3 sequence reads: CASSSRTENTEAFF. The CDR3, as DNA: TGTGCCAGCAGTTCTCGGACAGAGAACACTGAAGCTTTCTTT.

The chain links TRBV19 to TRBJ1-1; tentative D call: TRBD1 (5 bases). The CDR3 runs 11 residues. Germline values: CDR1 LNHDA, CDR2 SQIVND (reference sequence). In DNA, the CDR3 is TGTGTCGCGGGACGCAACACTGAAGCTTTCTTT. It is translated as CVAGRNTEAFF.

The chain is built from TRBV7-9 and TRBJ1-1, with D tentatively TRBD1 (6 bases). The germline V gene encodes CDR1 SEHNR and CDR2 FQNEAQ (reference sequence). Between the trimmed V and J ends, which lost 4 bases and 1 base, there was a span of 10 bases. The CDR3 spans 14 residues. The CDR3 loop is CASSYTGSNTEAFF. CDR3 nucleotides: TGTGCCAGCAGCTACACAGGGTCGAACACTGAAGCTTTCTTT.

The chain couples TRBV4-2 to TRBJ2-7; TRBD2 matches at 11 bases. The germline V gene encodes CDR1 LGHNA and CDR2 YNFKEQ. Trimming took 0 bases from V and 1 from J; bases not matched to a gene: 11. The CDR3 is 19 amino acids. The CDR3 sequence: CASSQDPTDSGGVSYEQYF. The CDR3 region has the DNA TGTGCCAGCAGCCAAGACCCCACCGATAGCGGGGGGGTATCCTACGAGCAGTACTTC.

The chain has TRBV6-5 and TRBJ1-3; 7 nucleotides agree with TRBD1. CDR3 length: 14 residues. From germline, CDR1 is MNHEY and CDR2 SVGAGI. V shed 5 bases and J 4 bases; nucleotides not matched to a gene: 5. CDR3 region: CASSTGVGGNTIYF. CDR3 nucleotides: TGTGCCAGCAGTACAGGGGTTGGAGGAAACACCATATATTTT.

The chain has TRBV27 and TRBJ2-1; D gene uncertain. The germline V and J ends were trimmed by 8 bases and 10 bases, with 18 bases remaining between them. Germline CDR1 and CDR2: MNHEY and SMNVEV (reference sequence). The CDR3 is 13 residues long. DNA of the CDR3: TGTGCCAGCTCCAGACCAGGATTTTTGGAGCAGTTCTTC. Protein: CASSRPGFLEQFF.

This clone was picked up one time. This rearrangement joins TRBV5-4 to TRBJ2-2; 10 bases map to TRBD2. This CDR3 region has 18 residues. Germline V gives CDR1 SGHNT, CDR2 YYREEE (reference sequence). After removal of 2 bases from V and 0 bases from J, the junction contained 7 bases not matched to a gene. Here the CDR3 DNA reads TGTGCCAGCAGCTTAGATCTAGCGGGGGCCGCGAACACCGGGGAGCTGTTTTTT. Translating it yields CASSLDLAGAANTGELFF.

The chain links TRBV4-1 to TRBJ2-5, with no clear D. Germline V lookup: CDR1 MGHRA, CDR2 YSYEKL. The CDR3 sequence is 14 residues long. V lost 1 base to trimming and J lost 5 bases, with 11 bases between them. As DNA, the CDR3 is TGCGCCAGCAGCCAAGTTAGTATCCTCGAGACCCAGTACTTC. Translated: CASSQVSILETQYF.

The rearrangement uses TRBV5-1 and TRBJ2-3; TRBD2 matches 10 bases. V lost 5 bases, J lost 5 bases, and 11 bases stayed unmatched. The CDR3 sequence is 16 residues long. From germline, CDR1 is SGHRS and CDR2 YFSETQ. CDR3 protein: CASRPRGAGGIDTQYF. CDR3 DNA: TGCGCCAGCAGGCCTCGCGGAGCGGGGGGGATAGATACGCAGTATTTT.